The 21 T cell receptor beta chains reported below all come from one sample, sequenced in a study of T cell repertoires in cytomegalovirus infection. TCRdb called the reads again in MiXCR, with one record for every CDR3 protein. The repertoire holds 270,000 or so distinct CDR3 sequences, with about 18% as singletons. Source material: CD8+ T cells from PBMCs. The source is a human donor in good health (CMV status not recorded). Some clones in this sample may be carry-over from other donors' samples.

This clonotype was found many times. The chain carries TRBV4-2 and TRBJ1-6, with 9 bases aligning to TRBD1. The CDR3 extends over 16 amino acids. Per the germline V gene, CDR1 is LGHNA and CDR2 is YNFKEQ. J was trimmed by 6 bases and V by 0 bases; bases with no gene match: 3. CDR3 loop: CASSQDRDRVNSPLHF. CDR3 nucleotides: TGTGCCAGCAGCCAAGACAGGGACAGGGTTAATTCACCCCTCCACTTT.

This chain links TRBV27 with TRBJ2-1; TRBD2 agrees at 12 bases. Germline-derived CDR1 and CDR2 are MNHEY and SMNVEV (reference sequence). V gave up 6 bases and J gave up 7 bases; unmatched junction bases: 7. CDR3 length: 15 amino acids. The DNA for the CDR3 is TGTGCCAGCAGGACTAGCGGGGGATACCCTAATGAGCAGTTCTTC. Protein product: CASRTSGGYPNEQFF.

This clonotype was observed many times. This chain joins TRBV7-9 and TRBJ2-3; D is undetermined. Germline values: CDR1 SEHNR, CDR2 FQNEAQ (reference sequence). The CDR3 consists of 15 residues. The V end lost 6 bases, the J end lost 1 base, and 14 bases lay between the germline ends. The CDR3 is CASSSIGLRTDTQYF. The CDR3 DNA sequence: TGTGCCAGCAGTTCCATCGGGCTTCGCACAGATACGCAGTATTTT.

J is TRBJ2-7 and V is TRBV4-3; no firm D call. Germline V gene sequence: CDR1 LGHNA, CDR2 YSLEER. This CDR3 has 14 amino acids. Between the trimmed V and J ends, which lost 0 bases and 0 bases, there was a span of 6 bases. The CDR3 sequence is CASSQEVSSYEQYF. In nucleotides, the CDR3 is TGCGCCAGCAGCCAAGAGGTCAGCTCCTACGAGCAGTACTTC.

This sequence joins TRBV29-1 and TRBJ1-2, with D perhaps matching TRBD1 (6 bases). The CDR3 totals 14 residues. V dropped 4 bases and J dropped 2 bases, with 14 bases sitting between them. The germline gives CDR1 SQVTM, CDR2 ANQGSEA. CDR3 DNA: TGCAGCGTTGCCAGGCAGGGGAGGAACTATGGCTACACCTTC. Amino acid sequence: CSVARQGRNYGYTF.

This clonotype showed up just a few times. The DNA for the CDR3 is TGCGCCAGCAGCCAAGAAGGGGTTACTGAAGCTTTCTTT. Translating it yields CASSQEGVTEAFF. The chain recombines TRBV4-1 with TRBJ1-1; D is perhaps TRBD1 (5 bases). The CDR3 spans 13 residues. CDR1 MGHRA and CDR2 YSYEKL come from the germline V gene. Trimming removed 0 bases from V and 5 bases from J, with 7 bases in between.

At least ten counts were recorded for this clonotype. V gene TRBV7-9 combines with J gene TRBJ2-7; D is possibly TRBD1 (6 bases). The CDR3 has 13 amino acids. V was shortened by 3 bases and J by 2 bases, with 8 bases between the two germline ends. Per germline, CDR1 SEHNR and CDR2 FQNEAQ (reference sequence). The CDR3 loop is CASSFSGAYEQYF. The CDR3 region has the DNA TGTGCCAGCAGCTTCTCAGGGGCCTACGAGCAGTACTTC.

The V gene is TRBV4-3, the J gene TRBJ2-1, with 7 positions matching TRBD1. The CDR3 totals 17 residues. The V gene's germline CDR1 is LGHNA and CDR2 YSLEER. The V and J ends lost 0 bases and 3 bases, in that order; junction bases with no gene match: 8. CDR3 DNA: TGCGCCAGCAGCCAAGAGACCCCTCCAGGGGGCTACAATGAGCAGTTCTTC. This translates into CASSQETPPGGYNEQFF.

This sequence joins TRBV28 and TRBJ2-2; TRBD1 matches 9 bases. Looked up from germline, CDR1 is MDHEN and CDR2 is SYDVKM. Trimming cost V 10 bases and J 5 bases; bases outside gene matches: 11. The CDR3 has 15 residues. The CDR3 DNA reads as TGTGCCACCAAAGTACAGGGGGCCGGAACCGGGGAGCTGTTTTTT. Translated: CATKVQGAGTGELFF. Full variable domain (remainder filled in from reference TRBV28 and TRBJ2-2): DVKVTQSSRYLVKRTGEKVFLECVQDMDHENMFWYRQDPGLGLRLIYFSYDVKMKEKGDIPEGYSVSREKKERFSLILESASTNQTSMYLCATKVQGAGTGELFFGEGSRLTVL.

The chain uses TRBV5-6 and TRBJ2-5; no clear D. Trimming cost V 2 bases and J 2 bases, with 10 bases left between them. CDR3 length: 14 amino acids. Germline V gives CDR1 SGHDT, CDR2 YYEEEE. The CDR3 loop reads CASSLDQRQETQYF. CDR3 nucleotides: TGTGCCAGCAGCTTAGATCAGAGACAAGAGACCCAGTACTTC.

This clonotype has a count of ten or more. This chain connects TRBV12-3 or TRBV12-4 to TRBJ2-7, with 9 bases matching TRBD2. The CDR3 contains 14 residues. J gave up 5 bases and V 3 bases, and 5 bases lay outside the gene matches. As DNA, the CDR3 is TGTGCCAGCAGTTTGGGACTAGCCGACGACGAGCAGTACTTC. Its translation is CASSLGLADDEQYF.

This clonotype showed up many times. The gene calls are TRBV12-3 or TRBV12-4 and TRBJ2-6; D ambiguous. CDR3 length: 17 residues. Trimming stripped 4 bases from V and 0 bases from J, with 13 bases between. CDR3 sequence reads: CASSSEKENSGANVLTF. For the CDR3, the DNA is TGTGCCAGCAGTTCCGAAAAAGAGAACTCTGGGGCCAACGTCCTGACTTTC.

This clonotype was counted between two and nine times. The rearrangement links TRBV7-8 to TRBJ2-7; 7 bases match TRBD2. CDR3 size: 16 residues. V was pared by 1 base and J by 3 bases, with 9 bases of the junction left unmatched. In germline, CDR1 is SGHVS, CDR2 FQNEAQ. The CDR3 spells CASSLVPWGGGYEQYF. CDR3 DNA sequence: TGTGCCAGCAGCTTAGTCCCTTGGGGGGGAGGCTACGAGCAGTACTTC.

The CDR3 here is CTASGTGGGEQYF. The CDR3 DNA reads as TGCACCGCTTCCGGGACAGGGGGCGGCGAGCAGTACTTC. The chain combines TRBV29-1 with TRBJ2-7, with TRBD1 matching over 12 bases. CDR1 SQVTM and CDR2 ANQGSEA come from the germline V gene. The CDR3 is 13 residues long.

This clonotype was found a few times. The chain combines TRBV20-1 with TRBJ2-1, with D unclear. CDR1 and CDR2 (germline): DFQATT, SNEGSKA (reference sequence). The CDR3 consists of 14 residues. Trimming pared 6 bases from V and 8 bases from J, leaving 20 bases between. The CDR3 reads CSAGFNREGHEQFF. CDR3 DNA: TGCAGTGCCGGATTTAACCGCGAAGGCCATGAGCAGTTCTTC.

The V gene is TRBV15, the J gene TRBJ2-1, with 7 bases identical to TRBD2. Germline trimming cut 0 bases from V and 2 bases from J; bases unmatched to any gene: 4. The CDR3 spans 16 residues. Germline CDR1 LNHNV, CDR2 YYDKDF (reference sequence). The CDR3 loop reads CATSRDGGGAYNEQFF. The CDR3 DNA reads TGTGCCACCAGCAGAGATGGCGGGGGAGCCTACAATGAGCAGTTCTTC.

This clonotype was found many times. CDR3 bases: TGTGCCAGCAGCTTAGTGCAGGGGGCCTCAAATCAGCCCCAGCATTTT. It codes for CASSLVQGASNQPQHF. The rearrangement uses TRBV7-8 and TRBJ1-5, with 8 bases fitting TRBD1. The V gene end was trimmed by 1 base and the J gene end by 4 bases; junction bases not matched to a gene: 6. Looked up from germline, CDR1 is SGHVS and CDR2 is FQNEAQ. The CDR3 spans 16 residues.

The sample holds many counts of this clonotype. The gene calls are TRBV6-2 or TRBV6-3 and TRBJ2-6; no definite D call. Germline values: CDR1 MNHEY, CDR2 SVGEGT. Trimming left V 4 bases short and J 0 bases short, with 7 bases between. The CDR3 contains 15 residues. This CDR3 is CASSSPLSGANVLTF. The DNA for the CDR3 is TGTGCCAGCAGTTCCCCCCTCTCTGGGGCCAACGTCCTGACTTTC.

This clonotype was found many times. This rearrangement joins TRBV5-5 to TRBJ2-1; D unclear. Germline V gives CDR1 SGHKS, CDR2 YYEKEE (reference sequence). Trimming took off 0 bases at V and 4 bases at J, with 5 bases between the two ends. The CDR3 loop spans 13 amino acids. DNA for the CDR3: TGTGCCAGCAGCTTGGTGGCTTACAATGAGCAGTTCTTC. Translated: CASSLVAYNEQFF.

This clonotype was recorded a few times. The V and J genes are TRBV12-3 or TRBV12-4 and TRBJ2-7, with no clear D. Trimming shortened V by 1 base and J by 0 bases, and 16 bases separated the two germline ends. The CDR3 spans 17 residues. DNA of the CDR3: TGTGCCAGCAGTTTAGGCCAAAGGGCGGTTAGCTCCTACGAGCAGTACTTC. Translation: CASSLGQRAVSSYEQYF.

Many counts were recorded for this clonotype. V is TRBV28 and J is TRBJ1-5, with 8 bases matching TRBD1. Trimming at V came to 5 bases and at J to 9 bases, leaving 12 bases not matched to a gene. In germline, CDR1 is MDHEN, CDR2 SYDVKM. There are 15 residues in the CDR3. CDR3 sequence reads: CASSLRGQSVRPQHF. CDR3 DNA: TGTGCCAGCAGTCTCAGGGGGCAGTCTGTTCGGCCCCAGCATTTT.